The T cell receptor beta chain under discussion was sequenced for a study of T cells in localized non-small cell lung cancer. Overall study findings and caveats: Across samples, adjacent lung featured a median approximately 60 of the top 100 tumor clones. Measurement of T cell clonality placed uninvolved adjacent lung highest, above the level in tumor. Sequencing was limited to one tumor region, leaving the possibility of heterogeneity open.

Repertoires were generated with immunoSEQ multiplex PCR, while TCRdb's copy carries only in-frame clones and drops some. Here the sample spans tens of thousands of clones, about nine tenths being singletons. With 4 bases removed from V and 0 bases from J, the gap between germline ends came to 10 bases. Germline-derived CDR1 and CDR2 are SGHNT and YYREEE (reference sequence). The CDR3 is made up of 14 amino acids. Details on this clone: Its antigen remains unknown.

This specimen consisted of peripheral blood, obtained before any cancer treatment. The chain has TRBV5-4 and TRBJ1-1; possibly TRBD1 for D (6 bases). This clonotype originated in a male donor aged 60 or over with stage III lung adenocarcinoma. This CDR3 reads CASSRGDMNTEAFF. The CDR3 coding sequence is TGTGCCAGCAGCAGAGGGGACATGAACACTGAAGCTTTCTTT.